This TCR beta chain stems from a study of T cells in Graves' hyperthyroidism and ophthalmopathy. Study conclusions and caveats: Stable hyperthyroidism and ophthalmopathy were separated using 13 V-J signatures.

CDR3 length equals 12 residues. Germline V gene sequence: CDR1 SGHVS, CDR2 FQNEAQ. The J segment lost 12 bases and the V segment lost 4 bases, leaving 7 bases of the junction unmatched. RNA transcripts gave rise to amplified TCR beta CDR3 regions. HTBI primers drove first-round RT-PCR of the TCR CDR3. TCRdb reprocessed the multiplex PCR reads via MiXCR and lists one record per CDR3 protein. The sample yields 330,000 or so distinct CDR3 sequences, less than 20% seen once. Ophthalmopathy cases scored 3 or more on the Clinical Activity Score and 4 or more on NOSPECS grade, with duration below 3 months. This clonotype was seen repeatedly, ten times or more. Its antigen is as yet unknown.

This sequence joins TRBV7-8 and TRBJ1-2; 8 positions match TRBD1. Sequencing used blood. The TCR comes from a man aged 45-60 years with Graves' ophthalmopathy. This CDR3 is CASSSGQGLHTF. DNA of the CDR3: TGTGCCAGCAGCTCCGGACAGGGCTTACACACCTTC.